One sample yielded the 2 T cell receptor beta chains listed below, sequenced in a study of CD8 T cells in ankylosing spondylitis. TCRdb redid the calling of the 5' RACE reads with MiXCR, one entry per CDR3 protein. Of 250,000 or so distinct CDR3 sequences listed, about 24% are singletons. The sample was blood, either unsorted or a sorted T cell fraction (not recorded which). The origin of the receptors is a male donor with ankylosing spondylitis or in good health (not recorded which).

The CDR3 nucleotides read TGCAGTGCTAGAGATTCAAACGGGGACACAGATACGCAGTATTTT. It encodes CSARDSNGDTDTQYF. The chain is built from TRBV20-1 and TRBJ2-3; tentatively, D is TRBD2 (5 bases). CDR3 length: 15 amino acids. Trimming removed 0 bases at V and 2 bases at J, with 12 bases between. Germline loops: CDR1 DFQATT, CDR2 SNEGSKA (reference sequence).

This clonotype was detected ten times or more. The chain combines TRBV29-1 with TRBJ2-3, with 9 bases lining up with TRBD1. V lost 1 base and J lost 5; bases outside the gene matches: 7. CDR1 is SQVTM and CDR2 is ANQGSEA in the germline V gene. The CDR3 covers 15 residues. CDR3 sequence: CSVEGLQGARDTQYF. The CDR3 nucleotides read TGCAGCGTTGAAGGATTACAGGGGGCACGAGATACGCAGTATTTT.